This entry lists 25 T cell receptor beta chains sequenced from one sample in a study of shared clonotypes between healthy human individuals. TCRdb's table, derived via immunoSEQ multiplex PCR, lists solely in-frame clones and lacks some. Altogether approximately 500,000 clones are present, roughly 80% being singletons, with the ten largest covering over 9.5%. The sequenced material came from PBMCs. The receptors derive from a woman aged 40-49 years in good health. Some clones in this sample may be carry-over from other donors' samples.

This chain links TRBV11-2 with TRBJ2-5; TRBD2 matches at 7 bases. CDR1 is SGHAT and CDR2 is FQNNGV in the germline V gene. The CDR3 loop spans 16 amino acids. V dropped 1 base and J dropped 4; count of bases not matched to a gene: 9. Here the CDR3 DNA reads TGTGCCAGCAGCTTAGTCGGCGGGAGCAATGGAGAGACCCAGTACTTC. Its protein is CASSLVGGSNGETQYF. The full variable domain, with the rest looked up from reference TRBV11-2 and TRBJ2-5, is EAGVAQSPRYKIIEKRQSVAFWCNPISGHATLYWYQQILGQGPKLLIQFQNNGVVDDSQLPKDRFSAERLKGVDSTLKIQPAKLEDSAVYLCASSLVGGSNGETQYFGPGTRLLVL.

This chain joins TRBV5-1 and TRBJ2-2, with D perhaps matching TRBD2 (6 bases). Germline CDR1 and CDR2: SGHRS and YFSETQ. V lost 3 bases and J lost 7, with 19 bases in between. This CDR3 is 16 amino acids long. The CDR3 DNA reads TGCGCCAGCAGCTCTTCCGGGAGTGGTTTTGGCGGGGAGCTGTTTTTT. Translation: CASSSSGSGFGGELFF.

The chain is built from TRBV4-1 and TRBJ1-4; no firm D call. Germline V gene lookup returns CDR1 MGHRA and CDR2 YSYEKL. The CDR3 length is 15 residues. V lost 1 base and J lost 8, with 14 bases in between. CDR3 amino acids: CASSQARNRKEKLFF. The CDR3 DNA is TGCGCCAGCAGCCAAGCTAGGAACAGAAAGGAAAAACTGTTTTTT.

The chain recombines TRBV28 with TRBJ2-6; D might be TRBD2 (5 bases). Deletions cut 8 bases from V and 0 bases from J, with 8 bases between. The germline V gene encodes CDR1 MDHEN and CDR2 SYDVKM. CDR3 length equals 14 residues. The chain's CDR3 is CASATSSGANVLTF. The CDR3 nucleotides are TGTGCCAGCGCTACTAGCTCTGGGGCCAACGTCCTGACTTTC. Supplemented by reference TRBV28 and TRBJ2-6, the full variable domain reads DVKVTQSSRYLVKRTGEKVFLECVQDMDHENMFWYRQDPGLGLRLIYFSYDVKMKEKGDIPEGYSVSREKKERFSLILESASTNQTSMYLCASATSSGANVLTFGAGSRLTVL.

Comments on this clone: The CDR3 carries no conserved terminal phenylalanine or tryptophan, so it likely arises from a read error. The CDR3 sequence is CASRASGGQGPKNIQYL. CDR3 DNA sequence: TGTGCCAGCAGAGCCTCAGGGGGACAGGGCCCCAAAAACATTCAGTACTTA. The chain carries TRBV28 and TRBJ2-4, with 9 bases lining up with TRBD1. The CDR3 is 17 amino acids. The V gene end was trimmed by 6 bases and the J gene end by 2 bases; junction bases not matched to a gene: 11. CDR1 is MDHEN and CDR2 is SYDVKM in the germline V gene.

A remark on this clone: With a far larger clone one base away, a read error is the likely cause. The identical CDR3 is also encoded by other nucleotide sequences in the sample. The chain employs TRBV7-2 and TRBJ2-5; TRBD2 might be the D (6 bases). V dropped 5 bases and J dropped 5 bases, with 24 bases sitting between them. The CDR3 covers 17 residues. The germline CDR1 and CDR2 sequences are SGHTA and FQGNSA. DNA of the CDR3: TGTGCCAGCAGCCGTCTCCCTGGACTACTAGTGGTGGAGACCCAGTACTTC. Its translation: CASSRLPGLLVVETQYF.

This clone has a handful of counts. This may come from a read error, since a much larger clone is one base off. This chain links TRBV2 with TRBJ2-3; D gene uncertain. The CDR3 extends over 13 amino acids. Germline V gene lookup returns CDR1 SNHLY and CDR2 FYNNEI. V was trimmed by 4 bases and J by 4 bases, leaving 9 bases between them. CDR3 residues: CASSAYMADTQYF. The DNA of the CDR3 is TGTGCCAGCAGTGCCTATATGGCAGATACGCAGTATTTT.

The rearrangement joins TRBV7-2 to TRBJ2-7, with no clear D. V lost 1 base and J 3 bases, leaving 7 bases between the germline ends. CDR1 is SGHTA, CDR2 FQGNSA, per germline. This CDR3 comprises 13 residues. The CDR3: CASSLGPDYEQYF. The CDR3 DNA reads TGTGCCAGCAGCTTAGGGCCCGACTACGAGCAGTACTTC.

The V call is TRBV6-5, the J call TRBJ1-4, with TRBD1 identical over 8 bases. CDR3 length: 15 amino acids. Germline assignment: CDR1 MNHEY and CDR2 SVGAGI. V was pared by 2 bases and J by 8 bases, with 7 bases of the junction left unmatched. The CDR3 DNA is TGTGCCAGCAGTTACAAGCGGGACAGGAGAGAAAAACTGTTTTTT. This translates into CASSYKRDRREKLFF.

Remarks on this clone: The sample contains more than one DNA sequence encoding this CDR3. This rearrangement joins TRBV30 to TRBJ1-2; D uncertain. V gave up 0 bases and J gave up 4 bases, with 12 bases separating them. The CDR3 covers 14 residues. Germline V gene sequence: CDR1 GTSNPN, CDR2 SVGIG (reference sequence). CDR3 in DNA: TGTGCCTGGAGTGTCGGACCTTCCTCCTATGGCTACACCTTC. Its protein is CAWSVGPSSYGYTF. The entire variable domain, with the rest obtained from reference TRBV30 and TRBJ1-2, is as follows: SQTIHQWPATLVQPVGSPLSLECTVEGTSNPNLYWYRQAAGRGLQLLFYSVGIGQISSEVPQNLSASRPQDRQFILSSKKLLLSDSGFYLCAWSVGPSSYGYTFGSGTRLTVV.

Note on this clone: With only one base between it and a far larger clone, this is likely a read error. V gene TRBV7-2 combines with J gene TRBJ2-3; D is uncertain. The V gene lost 5 bases and the J gene lost 2 bases, with 2 bases spanning the gap. The length of the CDR3 is 11 residues. In germline, CDR1 is SGHTA, CDR2 FQGNSA. The CDR3 here is CASSITDTQYF. CDR3 sequence (DNA): TGTGCCAGCAGCATCACAGATACGCAGTATTTT.

This chain joins TRBV6-5 and TRBJ1-1, with 7 bases aligning to TRBD1. Germline V gene data show CDR1 as MNHEY and CDR2 as SVGAGI. This CDR3 region has 15 residues. V dropped 0 bases and J dropped 1; count of bases not matched to a gene: 2. CDR3 residues: CASSYSDRRNTEAFF. CDR3 nucleotides: TGTGCCAGCAGTTACTCGGACAGGAGGAACACTGAAGCTTTCTTT.

This chain joins TRBV30 and TRBJ2-1; 14 bases are a match to TRBD2. Trimming removed 2 bases from V and 4 bases from J; junction bases left unmatched: 1. CDR1 is GTSNPN, CDR2 SVGIG, per germline (reference sequence). This CDR3 has 15 residues. This CDR3 reads CAWSRLAGGYNEQFF. CDR3 DNA sequence: TGTGCCTGGAGTAGACTAGCGGGAGGGTACAATGAGCAGTTCTTC.

As regards this clone: This likely stems from a read error, as it lies one base from a far larger clone. The chain is built from TRBV30 and TRBJ1-1; D is perhaps TRBD1 (5 bases). CDR3 length equals 14 residues. Germline lookup yields CDR1 GTSNPN and CDR2 SVGIG (reference sequence). V was pared by 2 bases and J by 6 bases, with 16 bases between. This CDR3 is CAWSHIRGTAEAFF. The CDR3 DNA sequence: TGTGCCTGGAGTCACATAAGGGGCACAGCTGAAGCTTTCTTT.

This rearrangement joins TRBV27 to TRBJ2-2; maybe TRBD2 (5 bases). Germline-derived CDR1 and CDR2 are MNHEY and SMNVEV (reference sequence). The CDR3 covers 13 residues. V was clipped by 3 bases and J by 4 bases, with 6 bases between them. The DNA for the CDR3 is TGTGCCAGCAGTTTCGAGGGCACCGGGGAGCTGTTTTTT. This sequence encodes CASSFEGTGELFF.

This clone was counted at least ten times. This chain connects TRBV2 to TRBJ2-5; 8 positions match TRBD1. Germline trimming cut 5 bases from V and 5 bases from J; bases unmatched to any gene: 7. Germline V lookup: CDR1 SNHLY, CDR2 FYNNEI. The length of the CDR3 is 14 residues. CDR3 nucleotides: TGTGCCAGCAGTCCGGACAGGGCGTCCGAGACCCAGTACTTC. This translates into CASSPDRASETQYF.

This clone was counted between two and nine times. The chain links TRBV30 to TRBJ1-5; 9 bases agree with TRBD1. The J segment lost 4 bases and the V segment lost 0 bases, leaving 10 bases of the junction unmatched. Germline V gives CDR1 GTSNPN, CDR2 SVGIG (reference sequence). The CDR3 loop spans 17 amino acids. The CDR3, as DNA: TGTGCCTGGAGTGTACGAGGGACAGGGTTGAGGAATCAGCCCCAGCATTTT. It yields the protein CAWSVRGTGLRNQPQHF.

Points on this clone: This clone may be a read error of a much larger clone one base away. The same CDR3 also results from other DNA sequences found in this sample. This sequence joins TRBV4-1 and TRBJ2-3; D uncertain. V was trimmed by 2 bases and J by 6 bases, leaving 12 bases between them. CDR1 MGHRA and CDR2 YSYEKL come from the germline V gene. The CDR3 extends over 14 amino acids. The DNA of the CDR3 is TGCGCCAGCAGCCAACGACTGGATACGGATACGCAGTATTTT. Its protein is CASSQRLDTDTQYF.

This clone came up once. This likely reflects a read error, since a far larger clone is one base away. The genes are TRBV5-6 and TRBJ1-2; D remains ambiguous. Germline lookup yields CDR1 SGHDT and CDR2 YYEEEE. This CDR3 contains 14 residues. V shed 1 base and J shed 4 bases, with 11 bases lying between them. CDR3 in amino acids: CASSLTAESYGYTF. In DNA, the CDR3 is TGTGCCAGCAGCTTGACGGCGGAAAGCTATGGCTACACCTTC. Full variable domain (missing parts from reference TRBV5-6 and TRBJ1-2): DAGVTQSPTHLIKTRGQQVTLRCSPKSGHDTVSWYQQALGQGPQFIFQYYEEEERQRGNFPDRFSGHQFPNYSSELNVNALLLGDSALYLCASSLTAESYGYTFGSGTRLTVV.

This clone was seen a handful of times. The chain joins TRBV23-1 to TRBJ2-1; TRBD1 aligns across 7 bases. TRBV23-1 is given ORF status, its function remaining uncertain. The junction had 11 bases not matched to a gene; V was cut back by 0 bases and J by 3 bases. The CDR3 is 18 amino acids. CDR3 amino acids: CASSQSRNTGAGYNEQFF. CDR3 DNA sequence: TGCGCCAGCAGTCAATCGAGGAATACAGGGGCCGGCTACAATGAGCAGTTCTTC.

This clone was found once. V and J are TRBV7-6 and TRBJ1-1; D is ambiguous. The germline gives CDR1 SGHVS, CDR2 FNYEAQ. CDR3 length: 12 residues. Between the trimmed V and J ends, which lost 5 bases and 6 bases, there was a span of 10 bases. DNA for the CDR3: TGTGCCAGCAGCGCGAGACTGCCTGAAGCTTTCTTT. Its protein is CASSARLPEAFF.

On this clone itself: A read error is the likely source, as a far larger clone sits one nucleotide away. The chain joins TRBV30 to TRBJ2-6; D is undetermined. The CDR3 extends over 16 amino acids. Germline loops: CDR1 GTSNPN, CDR2 SVGIG (reference sequence). The CDR3 sequence: CSWSRIGSVGANVLTF. The CDR3 DNA reads TGTTCCTGGAGTCGCATCGGGTCCGTCGGGGCCAACGTCCTGACTTTC.

The chain couples TRBV27 to TRBJ2-7; D not certain. The germline V gene has CDR1 MNHEY and CDR2 SMNVEV (reference sequence). CDR3 size: 12 residues. Trimming removed 2 bases at V and 3 bases at J, with 5 bases between. In DNA, the CDR3 is TGTGCCAGCAGTTTAACGGGCTACGAGCAGTACTTC. Translating gives CASSLTGYEQYF.

This chain joins TRBV30 and TRBJ2-3, with 7 bases fitting TRBD2. CDR3 length: 15 residues. Trimming took 2 bases from V and 4 from J; bases not matched to a gene: 9. CDR1 GTSNPN and CDR2 SVGIG come from the germline V gene (reference sequence). Here the CDR3 reads CAWSLSLAVADTQYF. The DNA of the CDR3 is TGTGCCTGGAGTCTTAGTCTAGCGGTAGCAGATACGCAGTATTTT.

This chain connects TRBV19 to TRBJ2-3; D is undetermined. Germline assignment: CDR1 LNHDA and CDR2 SQIVND (reference sequence). The CDR3 length is 14 residues. Trimming stripped 3 bases from V and 4 bases from J, with 11 bases between. CDR3 in amino acids: CASSIRPVADTQYF. In DNA, the CDR3 is TGTGCCAGTAGTATCCGACCCGTTGCAGATACGCAGTATTTT. The full variable domain, completed using reference TRBV19 and TRBJ2-3, is DGGITQSPKYLFRKEGQNVTLSCEQNLNHDAMYWYRQDPGQGLRLIYYSQIVNDFQKGDIAEGYSVSREKKESFPLTVTSAQKNPTAFYLCASSIRPVADTQYFGPGTRLTVL.